This T cell receptor (beta chain) was observed in a study of T cells in localized non-small cell lung cancer. Study observations and caveats: A median about 62 of the top 100 tumor clones appeared in adjacent lung. As only one tumor region underwent sequencing, heterogeneity remains possible. Uninvolved nearby lung showed the greatest T cell clonality, exceeding that found in tumor.

This clone has just a few counts. The antigen is unknown. CDR1 and CDR2 (germline): SGHNT, YYREEE (reference sequence). Trimming left V 3 bases short and J 8 bases short, with 14 bases between. The CDR3 extends over 14 amino acids. The data were produced by immunoSEQ multiplex PCR, yet TCRdb's version contains in-frame clones alone and is incomplete. This sample yields more than 15,000 clones, of which about 88% are seen a single time; around 23% belongs to the top ten. The TCR sequence derives from a male donor at least 60 years old with stage I lung adenocarcinoma. The sequencing here drew on peripheral blood, taken before any cancer treatment. This chain joins TRBV5-4 and TRBJ2-2; no clear D. Here the CDR3 reads CASSSASTVGELFF. In DNA form, the CDR3 reads TGTGCCAGCAGCTCGGCTTCTACCGTTGGGGAGCTGTTTTTT.